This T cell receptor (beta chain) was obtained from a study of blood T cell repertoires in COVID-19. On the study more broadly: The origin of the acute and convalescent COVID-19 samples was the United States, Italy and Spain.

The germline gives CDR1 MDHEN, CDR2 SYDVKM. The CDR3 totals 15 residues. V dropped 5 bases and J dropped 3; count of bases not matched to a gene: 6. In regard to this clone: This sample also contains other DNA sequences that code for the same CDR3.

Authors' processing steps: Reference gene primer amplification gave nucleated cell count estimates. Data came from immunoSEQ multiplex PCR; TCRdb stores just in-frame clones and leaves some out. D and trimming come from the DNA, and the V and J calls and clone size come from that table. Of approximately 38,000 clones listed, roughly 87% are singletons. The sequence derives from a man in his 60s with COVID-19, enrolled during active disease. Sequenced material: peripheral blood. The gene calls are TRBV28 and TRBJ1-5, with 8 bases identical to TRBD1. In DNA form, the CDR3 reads TGTGCCAGCAGTCCTCGGACAGGGCCCAATCAGCCCCAGCATTTT. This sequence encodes CASSPRTGPNQPQHF.